What follows is one T cell receptor (beta chain) and its context. The target antigen is unknown. This entry belongs to a study of T cell responses to AZD1222 COVID-19 vaccine. Study observations and caveats: Most donors were white British, females outnumbered males, and clonal diversity was possibly underestimated. As reported, nearly half of all spike-specific TCRs target variant regions that are unmutated. It was only a handful of AZD1222 recipients who were seropositive at baseline. CD4 TCRs covered the whole spike, strongest at regions 160-218 and 743-854.

CDR3 length equals 13 residues. Germline V lookup: CDR1 SGHTA, CDR2 FQGTGA. V lost 5 bases, J lost 8 bases, and 10 bases lay in between. Here immunoSEQ multiplex PCR was the method, and the copy in TCRdb shows in-frame clones only, minus some. The table has 110,000 to 150,000 clones, roughly 90% seen once. The V gene is TRBV7-3, the J gene TRBJ1-6; D remains unclear. The TCR originated in an adult in good health. This specimen consisted of peripheral blood, obtained on day 0 of AZD1222 vaccination. The CDR3 DNA reads as TGTGCCAGCAGCCAGAGTTGGGATTCACCCCTCCACTTT. Translating it yields CASSQSWDSPLHF.